This T cell receptor (beta chain) was captured by sequencing in a study of shared clonotypes between healthy human individuals. Researchers divided each subset's genomic DNA evenly across several immunoSEQ plates. Sequencing used immunoSEQ multiplex PCR; TCRdb keeps in-frame clones, though not all of them. The table has some 2.1 million clones, 85% to 95% seen once. Germline assignment: CDR1 SGDLS and CDR2 YYNGEE. The V end lost 4 bases, the J end lost 5 bases, and 16 bases lay between the germline ends. The CDR3 is made up of 14 amino acids. The study's findings and limits: Generally, naive subsets came out with larger estimated richness than memory subsets. Of the naive CD4 clonotypes, roughly 5.5% were shared across a handful of donors.

A note on this clone: The antigen remains unidentified.

This chain connects TRBV9 to TRBJ2-7; D is possibly TRBD1 or TRBD2 (5 bases each). Source material: naive CD4+ T cells sorted from blood. Described subset: CD45RA+ positively selected. This receptor was obtained from a young man in good health. The CDR3 DNA sequence: TGTGCCAGCAGCACCCCGGGCAGGGACCACGAGCAGTACTTC. Protein sequence: CASSTPGRDHEQYF. The full variable domain, completed using reference TRBV9 and TRBJ2-7, is DSGVTQTPKHLITATGQRVTLRCSPRSGDLSVYWYQQSLDQGLQFLIQYYNGEERAKGNILERFSAQQFPDLHSELNLSSLELGDSALYFCASSTPGRDHEQYFGPGTRLTVT.